These 13 T cell receptor beta chains were sequenced from one sample in a study of Graves' ophthalmopathy and Graves' hyperthyroidism. RNA transcripts yielded amplified TCR beta CDR3 regions. HTBI-primed first-round RT-PCR preceded second-round multiplex PCR. MiXCR, applied by TCRdb to the multiplex PCR reads, yields one record per CDR3 protein. The sample lists 300,000 to 350,000 distinct CDR3 sequences; about 17% were seen once. The sample taken for sequencing was peripheral blood. These receptors were collected from an adult man with Graves' ophthalmopathy.

The sample holds many counts of this clonotype. This rearrangement joins TRBV6-1 to TRBJ2-5; no clear D gene. This CDR3 has 16 residues. Germline lookup yields CDR1 MNHNS and CDR2 SASEGT. V was pared by 4 bases and J by 3 bases, with 18 bases between. CDR3 sequence: CASSVFGVVSEETQYF. CDR3 bases: TGTGCCAGCAGTGTTTTCGGCGTTGTCAGCGAAGAGACCCAGTACTTC.

This clonotype has ten or more counts. The chain combines TRBV6-2 or TRBV6-3 with TRBJ2-4; no firm D call. CDR3 size: 17 residues. Trimming removed 6 bases from V and 1 base from J, with 19 bases in between. Looked up from germline, CDR1 is MNHEY and CDR2 is SVGEGT. CDR3 nucleotide sequence: TGTGCCAGCAGAGAGATCCCGACCCTGTGGGCCAAAAACATTCAGTACTTC. Translating gives CASREIPTLWAKNIQYF.

The chain joins TRBV12-3 or TRBV12-4 to TRBJ2-7; D possibly corresponds to TRBD1 (6 bases). The ends were cut back, 3 bases at V and 7 bases at J, with 13 bases in the middle. This CDR3 region has 13 residues. The CDR3 DNA sequence: TGTGCCAGCAGTTTGACCAGGGGCGGGGAGCAGTACTTC. Encoded protein: CASSLTRGGEQYF.

This clonotype appeared many times. The V call is TRBV5-1, the J call TRBJ1-2; D not resolved. Trimming cost V 4 bases and J 2 bases, with 15 bases left between them. This CDR3 comprises 15 residues. The germline V gene encodes CDR1 SGHRS and CDR2 YFSETQ. The CDR3 protein is CASSDPGVGNYGYTF. CDR3 DNA sequence: TGCGCCAGCAGCGACCCAGGAGTAGGCAACTATGGCTACACCTTC.

This clonotype was counted ten times or more. The V gene is TRBV6-2 or TRBV6-3, the J gene TRBJ2-4, with 7 bases matching TRBD2. This CDR3 region has 13 residues. Germline V gives CDR1 MNHEY, CDR2 SVGEGT. V lost 6 bases to trimming and J lost 9 bases; unmatched junction nucleotides: 8. The chain's CDR3 is CASRSEREGIQYF. Written as DNA, the CDR3 is TGTGCCAGCAGGTCAGAGAGGGAGGGCATTCAGTACTTC.

In the case of this clonotype: A much larger clone is a single base away; this may be a read error. The chain carries TRBV6-1 and TRBJ1-5; 9 bases map to TRBD1. Germline V CDR1 and CDR2: MNHNS, SASEGT. The CDR3 is made up of 15 amino acids. The CDR3 loop is CVSSPGDRVNQPQHF. Written as DNA, the CDR3 is TGTGTCAGCAGCCCAGGGGACAGGGTCAATCAGCCCCAGCATTTT.

This clonotype was counted ten times or more. The V and J genes are TRBV18 and TRBJ2-6; TRBD1 is a possible D gene (6 bases). V lost 3 bases, J lost 4 bases, and 13 bases lay in between. Germline V gene lookup returns CDR1 KGHSH and CDR2 LQKENI. The CDR3 contains 16 residues. The CDR3 sequence: CASSPNTGRGANVLTF. The CDR3 DNA sequence: TGTGCCAGCTCACCCAATACAGGGCGCGGGGCCAACGTCCTGACTTTC.

This clonotype has a count of ten or more. V usage is TRBV11-3 and J usage is TRBJ1-1, with D maybe TRBD1 (5 bases). The CDR3 covers 14 residues. Germline V lookup: CDR1 SGHNT, CDR2 YENEEA. Trimming left V 6 bases short and J 1 base short, with 12 bases between. CDR3 sequence: CASSHGRENTEAFF. In nucleotides, the CDR3 is TGTGCCAGCAGTCATGGCAGGGAGAACACTGAAGCTTTCTTT.

This clonotype has at least ten counts. This chain connects TRBV6-1 to TRBJ1-5; 7 nucleotides agree with TRBD1. Germline assignment: CDR1 MNHNS and CDR2 SASEGT. Losses at the gene ends were 8 bases for V and 2 bases for J; bases not matched to a gene: 6. The CDR3 runs to 14 residues. CDR3 residues: CASFRQGGNQPQHF. The DNA of the CDR3 is TGTGCCAGCTTCCGACAGGGTGGCAATCAGCCCCAGCATTTT.

The table lists this clonotype with a few counts. The chain combines TRBV5-4 with TRBJ1-1; possible D gene TRBD1, 5 bases. The CDR3 is 16 residues long. V lost 4 bases, J lost 0 bases, and 16 bases lay in between. Germline V gene lookup returns CDR1 SGHNT and CDR2 YYREEE (reference sequence). CDR3: CASSARQTPMNTEAFF. CDR3 bases: TGTGCCAGCAGCGCTCGACAGACTCCAATGAACACTGAAGCTTTCTTT.

This clonotype has just a few counts. The chain uses TRBV5-1 and TRBJ2-7, with 7 bases aligning to TRBD1. The J call is uncertain, as TRBJ2-1 better fits the DNA end. The CDR3 has 12 amino acids. Germline assignment: CDR1 SGHRS and CDR2 YFSETQ. In DNA, the CDR3 is TGCGCCAGCATCCCCAGGGGGTACGAGCAGTTCTTC. Translation: CASIPRGYEQFF.

This clonotype has at least ten counts. The gene calls are TRBV27 and TRBJ1-3; 10 nucleotides align to TRBD1. The CDR3 covers 16 residues. Per the germline V gene, CDR1 is MNHEY and CDR2 is SMNVEV (reference sequence). V lost 5 bases to trimming and J lost 2 bases; unmatched junction nucleotides: 6. CDR3 sequence reads: CASSPAGTGAGNTIYF. For the CDR3, the DNA is TGTGCCAGCAGTCCCGCCGGGACAGGGGCTGGAAACACCATATATTTT.

This clonotype was counted ten times or more. This rearrangement joins TRBV12-3 or TRBV12-4 to TRBJ1-1; D remains unclear. V gave up 3 bases and J gave up 6 bases, with 8 bases separating them. This CDR3 has 12 amino acids. CDR3 residues: CASSFVSAEAFF. The CDR3 nucleotides read TGTGCCAGCAGTTTCGTTAGCGCTGAAGCTTTCTTT.